This T cell receptor beta chain is from a study of identifying expanded T cells in peripheral blood. The study's findings and limits: Over two and four weeks, about 15 and 19 clones changed, versus around 1.2 between replicates. Clone count variance between approximately two-week samples rose with total template count.

No infections or other immune events were documented during collection. CDR1 and CDR2 from the germline V gene are SGHRS and YFSETQ. The CDR3 totals 8 residues. TCRdb's copy holds only in-frame clones and misses some; the assay was immunoSEQ multiplex PCR. The sample holds some 78,000 clones, 88% seen once. This clone has more than one count but fewer than ten. Antigen unknown. At one end the junction does not follow the germline gene, possibly because of a read error. This TCR came from a person aged 18-70 years in good health. Sequenced: blood. This sequence joins TRBV5-1 and TRBJ2-7; D gene uncertain. The CDR3 sequence is CASEYVDF. As DNA, the CDR3 is TGCGCCAGCGAATACGTTGACTTC.